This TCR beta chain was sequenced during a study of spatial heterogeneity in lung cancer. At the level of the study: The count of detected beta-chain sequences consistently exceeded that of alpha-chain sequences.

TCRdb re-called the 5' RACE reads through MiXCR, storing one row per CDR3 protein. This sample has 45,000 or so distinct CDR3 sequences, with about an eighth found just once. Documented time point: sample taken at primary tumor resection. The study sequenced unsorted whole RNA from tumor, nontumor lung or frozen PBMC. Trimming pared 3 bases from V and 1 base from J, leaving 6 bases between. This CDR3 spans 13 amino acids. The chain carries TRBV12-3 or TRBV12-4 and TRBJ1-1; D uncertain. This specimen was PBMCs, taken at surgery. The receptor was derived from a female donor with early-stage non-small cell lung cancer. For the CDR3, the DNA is TGTGCCAGCAGTTTGACAAGGAACACTGAAGCTTTCTTT. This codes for CASSLTRNTEAFF.